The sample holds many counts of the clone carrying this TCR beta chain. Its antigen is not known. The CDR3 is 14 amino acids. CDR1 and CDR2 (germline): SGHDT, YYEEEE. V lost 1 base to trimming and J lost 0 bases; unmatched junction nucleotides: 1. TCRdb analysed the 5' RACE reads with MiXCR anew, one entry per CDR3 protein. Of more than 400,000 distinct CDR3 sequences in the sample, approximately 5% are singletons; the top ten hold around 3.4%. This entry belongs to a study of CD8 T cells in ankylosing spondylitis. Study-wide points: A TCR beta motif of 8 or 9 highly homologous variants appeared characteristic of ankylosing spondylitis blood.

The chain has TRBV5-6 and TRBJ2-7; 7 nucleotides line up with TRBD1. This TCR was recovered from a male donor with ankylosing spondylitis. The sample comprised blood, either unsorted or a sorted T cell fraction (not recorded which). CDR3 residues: CASSLRGHSYEQYF. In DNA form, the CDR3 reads TGTGCCAGCAGCTTGAGGGGGCACTCCTACGAGCAGTACTTC.